The sequence of this TCR beta chain was determined in a study of T cells in Graves' hyperthyroidism and ophthalmopathy (dated by TCRdb to between 2019 and 2020). For the wider study: Peripheral blood was sampled at the time of initial diagnosis, prior to any treatment. A discovery cohort of roughly 100 patients, about 40 with Graves' ophthalmopathy and 57 with stable Graves' hyperthyroidism, was used to find distinguishing TCR V-J signatures. Once sampling was done, hyperthyroidism patients were given methimazole at a starting dose of 30 mg daily, whereas ophthalmopathy patients were given high-dose intravenous methylprednisolone. The roughly 90 discovery patients were divided at random into training and test sets in a 7:3 ratio. The paper describes TCR Vbeta CDR3 sequencing of 140 or so peripheral blood samples, made up of fewer than 50 ophthalmopathy patients, around 78 hyperthyroidism patients and roughly 17 progressor patients. In addition, the study compared T-cell repertoires in thyroid tissue and in blood from six Graves' hyperthyroidism patients. An independent validation cohort of around 19 hyperthyroidism patients and about 16 patients who later progressed to ophthalmopathy tested prospective prediction of ophthalmopathy. Findings and caveats that apply to the study as a whole: Blood samples also contained most of the expanded thyroid clonotypes (frequency above 0.001), which suggests that blood repertoires may reflect thyroid immune responses. In validation, progression to ophthalmopathy was predicted by the model with almost 71% sensitivity and roughly 72% specificity, a median of 6.5 months before onset. A 13 V-J signature model separated ophthalmopathy from stable hyperthyroidism, with 87.88% sensitivity and roughly 81% specificity in cross-validation and 80%/75% in testing. Sample size was not statistically predetermined, and blinding of investigators to group allocation was not performed.

TCR beta CDR3 regions were amplified from RNA transcripts. A first-round RT-PCR of the TCR CDR3 used the HTBI primer set with the Qiagen OneStep RT-PCR kit. A second multiplex PCR round built the libraries, followed by size selection and purification. Sequencing of the libraries was done on an Illumina HiSeq2000 using paired-end 100 bp reads. Concerning the study's data processing: SOAPnuke was used to process the raw data, throwing out any read that contained adapters or uncalled bases, had a mean Phred below 15, or lacked an exact constant-primer or identifier match. High-quality paired reads were merged using COPE v1.2.5, and each unique nucleotide sequence was defined as a clonotype. Clonotypes were aligned to IMGT TRBV, TRBD and TRBJ reference segments using MiTCR v1.1. The analysis included only V-J combinations with a frequency above 0.0001, which together covered around 99% of the repertoires. The TCS score was defined as F50 (clonal expansion) divided by E x V (chaos), with BLOSUM62-based TCRdist calculated between CDR3 peptides within each V-J. Welch's t-statistics and random forest reduced around 510 V-J features to under 15, which were used in a naive Bayes classifier (R e1071). In-frame beta chains were kept once TCRdb had trimmed the public reads at Q25 with fastp and called clones with MiXCR. Rows matching on CDR3 protein sequence are summarized as one entry with the most common DNA and genes. These V and J calls originate from TCRdb's pipeline instead of the authors' own analysis. The sample profile shows around 620,000 distinct CDR3 sequences; about 16% of them were found once. The top ten hold less than 4.5% of the sample.

This clonotype was recorded at least ten times. Its cognate antigen has yet to be identified. There are no base qualities to consult, and no much larger clone falls within one base. The CDR3 contains 14 residues, cysteine and phenylalanine counted. Solely the CDR3 DNA is kept, with 42 bases framed from the first base. V gives up 6 bases and J gives up 9 bases, and the segment between their germline ends measures 18 bases. Looking up the germline V gene (reference sequence) yields CDR1 SGHAT and CDR2 FQDESV. A patient counted as having stable Graves' hyperthyroidism if no progression to ophthalmopathy occurred over 18 months of follow-up. Hyperthyroidism patients were aged 18 to 65 years and newly diagnosed, with disease duration of less than 2 months. Patients with uncontrolled infections, other autoimmune diseases, pregnancy or lactation were excluded. Diagnoses were based on clinical symptoms, serum thyroxine and TRAb, thyroid ultrasound and orbital computed tomography. PBMCs were separated from roughly 9.3 ml of fresh peripheral blood using Ficoll-Paque density gradient centrifugation. Total RNA was extracted with Trizol reagent, and quality was checked on an Agilent 2100 Bioanalyzer.

The sequenced sample was blood. Rearrangement joined TRBV11-1 to TRBJ2-1; the D gene is not confidently resolved. This TCR derives from a woman aged 25 to 39 with Graves' hyperthyroidism. The CDR3 reads CASSFSGSHGEQFF. At the DNA level, the sequence is TGTGCCAGCAGTTTCTCTGGATCCCACGGTGAGCAGTTCTTC.